These 21 T cell receptor beta chains were sequenced from one sample in a study of T-cell memory formation after mild COVID-19. MiXCR, run by TCRdb on the 5' RACE reads, gives a single entry per CDR3 protein. This table holds roughly 130,000 distinct CDR3 sequences, about 5.9% found once. The sequenced sample was PBMCs or a T cell subset sorted from them (not recorded which). The receptors stem from an adult woman who had mild COVID-19 (a few samples of this study predate the infection). Cell type and time point are not known.

The J gene is TRBJ2-1, the V gene TRBV14; 9 nucleotides align to TRBD1. Germline loops: CDR1 SGHDN, CDR2 FVKESK. J was trimmed by 8 bases and V by 0 bases; bases with no gene match: 5. The CDR3 sequence is 15 residues long. The CDR3 DNA sequence: TGTGCCAGCAGCCAAGAGAGACAGGGGGTCGATGAGCAGTTCTTC. Its translation is CASSQERQGVDEQFF. Based on the CDR3 plus reference TRBV14 and TRBJ2-1, the full variable domain is EAGVTQFPSHSVIEKGQTVTLRCDPISGHDNLYWYRRVMGKEIKFLLHFVKESKQDESGMPNNRFLAERTGGTYSTLKVQPAELEDSGVYFCASSQERQGVDEQFFGPGTRLTVL.

V is TRBV12-3 or TRBV12-4 and J is TRBJ1-1; 8 nucleotides agree with TRBD1. The CDR3 is made up of 15 amino acids. Germline trimming cut 1 base from V and 3 bases from J; bases unmatched to any gene: 4. The CDR3 loop is CASSLEDREYTEAFF. The CDR3 coding sequence is TGTGCCAGCAGTTTAGAGGACAGGGAATACACTGAAGCTTTCTTT.

This clonotype was recorded at least ten times. This chain links TRBV9 with TRBJ2-7; 10 bases align to TRBD1. Germline V gene lookup returns CDR1 SGDLS and CDR2 YYNGEE. There are 15 residues in the CDR3. J was trimmed by 2 bases and V by 4 bases; bases with no gene match: 6. The chain's CDR3 is CASSIGQGGAYEQYF. The CDR3 DNA is TGTGCCAGCAGCATCGGACAGGGGGGTGCCTACGAGCAGTACTTC.

This clonotype has more than one count but fewer than ten. The chain joins TRBV30 to TRBJ2-7; D is perhaps TRBD1 (8 bases). The V end was cut by 0 bases, the J end by 3 bases, with 30 bases between. CDR1 GTSNPN and CDR2 SVGIG come from the germline V gene (reference sequence). CDR3 length: 20 amino acids. CDR3 nucleotide sequence: TGTGCCTGGAGTGTACTCAGGGGGCTTTCTAGCGGCCTCGACGGCTACGAGCAGTACTTC. It encodes CAWSVLRGLSSGLDGYEQYF.

This clonotype was seen at least ten times. This chain uses TRBV5-1 with TRBJ2-1; 11 positions match TRBD2. Germline-derived CDR1 and CDR2 are SGHRS and YFSETQ. With V trimmed by 4 bases and J by 7 bases, 7 bases remained unmatched. The CDR3 loop spans 15 amino acids. This CDR3 is CASSITSGSGNEQFF. The CDR3 DNA follows: TGCGCCAGCAGCATAACTAGCGGGAGCGGGAATGAGCAGTTCTTC.

CDR3 residues: CASSQEGTGEKLFF. The CDR3 DNA is TGTGCCAGCAGCCAAGAGGGGACCGGTGAAAAACTGTTTTTT. This rearrangement joins TRBV4-2 to TRBJ1-4, with TRBD1 as a possible D gene (5 bases). The CDR3 covers 14 residues. Germline loops: CDR1 LGHNA, CDR2 YNFKEQ. Trimming shortened V by 0 bases and J by 7 bases, and 9 bases separated the two germline ends.

This clonotype was seen many times. The rearrangement joins TRBV6-5 to TRBJ2-2, with TRBD1 identical over 7 bases. The CDR3 sequence is 19 residues long. The germline CDR1 and CDR2 sequences are MNHEY and SVGAGI. The V segment lost 4 bases and the J segment 0 bases; nucleotides outside the gene matches: 14. The CDR3 sequence: CASSFALSGTASNTGELFF. The CDR3 DNA is TGTGCCAGCAGTTTCGCCTTATCCGGGACAGCTTCGAACACCGGGGAGCTGTTTTTT.

This clonotype showed up many times. This sequence joins TRBV5-1 and TRBJ2-5, with TRBD1 identical over 8 bases. Trimming removed 5 bases from V and 3 bases from J; junction bases left unmatched: 3. The length of the CDR3 is 13 residues. Germline assignment: CDR1 SGHRS and CDR2 YFSETQ. CDR3 residues: CASSPDREETQYF. DNA for the CDR3: TGCGCCAGCAGTCCGGACAGGGAAGAGACCCAGTACTTC.

This clonotype was counted a few times. CDR3 loop: CASSLEGQGKNTEAFF. CDR3 DNA: TGCGCCAGCAGCTTGGAGGGACAGGGGAAGAACACTGAAGCTTTCTTT. The chain employs TRBV5-1 and TRBJ1-1; TRBD1 aligns across 10 bases. Per germline, CDR1 SGHRS and CDR2 YFSETQ. The V segment lost 0 bases and the J segment 1 base; nucleotides outside the gene matches: 3. The CDR3 is made up of 16 amino acids.

This chain uses TRBV5-1 with TRBJ2-1; weak D call: TRBD2 (6 bases). The CDR3 has 15 amino acids. The V end lost 7 bases, the J end lost 0 bases, and 14 bases lay between the germline ends. Germline V gene lookup returns CDR1 SGHRS and CDR2 YFSETQ. This CDR3 reads CASGGPEGSYNEQFF. The CDR3 nucleotides are TGCGCCAGCGGAGGTCCGGAGGGCTCCTACAATGAGCAGTTCTTC.

In its sample, this clonotype was seen many times. The J gene is TRBJ2-5, the V gene TRBV12-3 or TRBV12-4; 8 nucleotides align to TRBD1. The CDR3 totals 16 residues. V trimming: 2 bases; J trimming: 5 bases; junction bases outside the gene matches: 10. CDR3 amino acids: CASSLLDRDRIETQYF. As DNA, the CDR3 is TGTGCCAGCAGTTTACTGGACAGGGATAGGATTGAGACCCAGTACTTC.

This clonotype occurred a few times. The chain joins TRBV27 to TRBJ2-1; 9 bases line up with TRBD2. This CDR3 has 15 amino acids. Trimming removed 5 bases from V and 4 bases from J; junction bases left unmatched: 6. Germline V CDR1 and CDR2: MNHEY, SMNVEV (reference sequence). This chain's CDR3 is CASSIPSGEYNEQFF. In nucleotides, the CDR3 is TGTGCCAGCAGTATCCCTAGCGGGGAGTACAATGAGCAGTTCTTC.

This chain uses TRBV18 with TRBJ2-2; D is unresolved. CDR3 length: 13 residues. Germline assignment: CDR1 KGHSH and CDR2 LQKENI. Between the trimmed V and J ends, which lost 4 bases and 7 bases, there was a span of 10 bases. The CDR3 protein is CASSRTGFGELFF. For the CDR3, the DNA is TGTGCCAGCTCACGAACGGGCTTCGGGGAGCTGTTTTTT.

J is TRBJ1-2 and V is TRBV7-2; a weak D match, TRBD1 (6 bases). Trimming stripped 5 bases from V and 7 bases from J, with 20 bases between. Germline CDR1 is SGHTA and CDR2 is FQGNSA. The CDR3 has 15 residues. The CDR3 loop is CASSPGTLLGGGYTF. CDR3 coding DNA: TGTGCCAGCAGCCCTGGGACACTTCTGGGGGGTGGCTACACCTTC. Full variable domain (outside the CDR3, taken from reference TRBV7-2 and TRBJ1-2): GAGVSQSPSNKVTEKGKDVELRCDPISGHTALYWYRQSLGQGLEFLIYFQGNSAPDKSGLPSDRFSAERTGGSVSTLTIQRTQQEDSAVYLCASSPGTLLGGGYTFGSGTRLTVV.

This clonotype was recorded at least ten times. The J gene is TRBJ2-5, the V gene TRBV4-2; 10 positions agree with TRBD1. Germline lookup yields CDR1 LGHNA and CDR2 YNFKEQ. The CDR3 loop spans 18 amino acids. J lost 5 bases, V lost 3 bases, and 15 bases had no gene match. The CDR3 nucleotides are TGTGCCAGCAGCCAGGAGACAGGGGGCTACCTGGTAGCGGAGACCCAGTACTTC. Encoded protein: CASSQETGGYLVAETQYF.

The chain joins TRBV12-5 to TRBJ1-5; D unresolved. This CDR3 has 16 amino acids. Trimming stripped 0 bases from V and 1 base from J, with 10 bases between. CDR1 LGHNT and CDR2 FRNRAP come from the germline V gene. In nucleotides, the CDR3 is TGTGCTAGTGGTTTGGTACGGACCGGGAGCAATCAGCCCCAGCATTTT. It encodes CASGLVRTGSNQPQHF.

This clonotype was counted a few times. V is TRBV12-3 or TRBV12-4 and J is TRBJ2-1; D is possibly TRBD1 or TRBD2 (5 bases each). The V end was cut by 8 bases, the J end by 3 bases, with 11 bases between. The CDR3 is 13 amino acids. In nucleotides, the CDR3 is TGTGCCAGCGGTGAGGGGAGCTACAATGAGCAGTTCTTC. Its translation: CASGEGSYNEQFF.

The chain recombines TRBV5-1 with TRBJ1-5; no clear D. The CDR3 has 16 amino acids. Germline V CDR1 and CDR2: SGHRS, YFSETQ. V lost 1 base to trimming and J lost 1 base, with 12 bases between them. The CDR3 DNA reads TGCGCCAGCAGCTTGCTTCCGGCGGAAAGCAATCAGCCCCAGCATTTT. Protein: CASSLLPAESNQPQHF.

In its sample, this clonotype was seen many times. The chain links TRBV5-1 to TRBJ1-1; D gene ambiguous. CDR1 is SGHRS, CDR2 YFSETQ, per germline. The CDR3 runs 18 residues. Deletions cut 4 bases from V and 5 bases from J, with 27 bases between. The DNA of the CDR3 is TGCGCCAGCAGCCGCCCCTTACGAGGGTGGGTCTTCGGAACTGAAGCTTTCTTT. Translated: CASSRPLRGWVFGTEAFF.

This clonotype was detected many times. The chain employs TRBV20-1 and TRBJ2-5, with 10 bases matching TRBD1. The CDR3 extends over 15 amino acids. V lost 3 bases, J lost 4 bases, and 8 bases stayed unmatched. Germline V gene lookup returns CDR1 DFQATT and CDR2 SNEGSKA (reference sequence). In DNA, the CDR3 is TGCAGTGCTAGGATGGGACAGGGGTTGTCAGAGACCCAGTACTTC. Amino acids: CSARMGQGLSETQYF.

This clonotype was seen a handful of times. The chain joins TRBV12-3 or TRBV12-4 to TRBJ2-5; D might be TRBD1 (6 bases). Trimming took 5 bases from V and 5 from J, leaving 21 bases between them. This CDR3 region has 16 residues. The CDR3 DNA follows: TGTGCCAGCAGTAAATGGACAGTGGGGTGGTGGGAGACCCAGTACTTC. It codes for CASSKWTVGWWETQYF.